This TCR beta chain emerged from a study of OX40 agonist ivuxolimab in advanced cancers. Study-level background: Partial response was recorded in three patients: one hepatocellular carcinoma and two cutaneous melanoma cases. Whole-study findings and limits: On average, CD8+ T cells showed a greater number of expanded clones than CD4+. Some nonresponders likewise displayed low normalized T-cell clonal expansion.

The CDR3 has 13 residues. The V gene lost 2 bases and the J gene lost 9 bases, with 11 bases spanning the gap. Germline CDR1 MRHNA, CDR2 SNTAGT. Comments on this clone: Its antigen is unidentified.

Sequenced by immunoSEQ multiplex PCR; TCRdb stores in-frame clones only, minus some. Of tens of thousands of clones listed, roughly 80% are singletons. Source: CD4+ or CD8+ T cells sorted from blood, taken in a trial of the OX40 agonist ivuxolimab. The source of this sequence is an adult with an advanced solid tumor such as melanoma, head and neck, liver or kidney cancer. The chain couples TRBV6-4 to TRBJ2-1, with D possibly being TRBD2 (6 bases). CDR3 region: CASSDGGLAEQFF. The CDR3 DNA reads as TGTGCCAGCAGTGACGGGGGGTTGGCTGAGCAGTTCTTC.